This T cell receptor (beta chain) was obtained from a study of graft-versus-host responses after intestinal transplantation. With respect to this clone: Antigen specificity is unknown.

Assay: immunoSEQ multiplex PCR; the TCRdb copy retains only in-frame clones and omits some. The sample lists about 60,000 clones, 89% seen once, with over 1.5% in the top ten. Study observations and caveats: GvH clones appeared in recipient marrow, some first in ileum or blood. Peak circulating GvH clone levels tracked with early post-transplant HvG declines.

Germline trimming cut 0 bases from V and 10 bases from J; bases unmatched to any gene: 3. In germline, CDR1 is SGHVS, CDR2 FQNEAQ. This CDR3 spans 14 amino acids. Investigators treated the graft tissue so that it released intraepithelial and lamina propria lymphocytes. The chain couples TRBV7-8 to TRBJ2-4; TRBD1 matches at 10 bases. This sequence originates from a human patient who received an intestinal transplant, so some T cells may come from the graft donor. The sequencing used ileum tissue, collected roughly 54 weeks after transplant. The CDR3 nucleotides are TGTGCCAGCAGCTTAGCAGGACAGGGGGGGATTCAGTACTTC. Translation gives CASSLAGQGGIQYF.